The T cell receptor (beta chain) described here comes from a study of identical twins. Whole-study findings and limits: Because invariant MAIT and iNKT cells could be present, zero-insertion analyses could be partly confounded.

Germline assignment: CDR1 SGHRS and CDR2 YFSETQ. This CDR3 contains 15 residues. Trimming cost V 0 bases and J 7 bases; bases outside gene matches: 4. Healthy Caucasians provided all donations. This clonotype was detected a few times. Its matching antigen is unknown. MiXCR, applied by TCRdb to the 5' RACE reads, yields one record per CDR3 protein. The table records some 500,000 distinct CDR3 sequences, 14% of them present only once. These data were also filed under a second study, of yellow fever vaccine responses in identical twins.

The source is a woman younger than 35 in good health. This rearrangement joins TRBV5-1 to TRBJ1-1; 12 bases align to TRBD1. Sequencing was performed on CD4+ T cells sorted from blood. The CDR3 DNA follows: TGCGCCAGCAGCTTGGGGGGACAGGGGGCTAATGAAGCTTTCTTT. Translation: CASSLGGQGANEAFF.